This T cell receptor beta chain was observed in a study of blood T cell repertoires in COVID-19 (dated by TCRdb to between 2020 and 2021). Describing the broader study: Samples from collaborators originated in the United States, Italy and Spain and spanned both the acute and convalescent phases of COVID-19. The material from the prospective study consisted of cDNA or gDNA derived from T cells, B-cell-depleted T cells, or PBMCs. Subjects who had been exposed to COVID-19, were actively infected with it, or had recovered from it provided the deeply sampled blood TCRbeta repertoires that made up the dataset. Samples came from the ongoing ImmuneRACE study (first 160 participants) plus 1,254 subjects from 6 global collaborators. HLA class I and class II types, where available, came from metadata supplied by the sample provider rather than from assay-based typing. A de-identified subject ID, COVID-19 status, age in years and sex were almost always included in the sample metadata. The repertoires were released in a freely available public database intended as a resource for research on the immune response to SARS-CoV-2. The paper's findings and limits, for the study overall: How much clinical and demographic metadata was included differed by source and by participant, and the metadata was provided uncurated.

Each collaborating institution followed its own protocols to collect whole blood in K2EDTA tubes. Collaborator samples were shipped for TCRbeta analysis as frozen whole blood, isolated PBMCs, or DNA extracted from either sample type. With regard to this clone: Its antigen is not yet known. No much larger clone exists at a distance of one base, and base qualities are not known.

Taken from the germline V gene, the CDR1 and CDR2 loops are KGHDR and SFDVKD. The trim is 1 base for V and 0 bases for J, with a gap of 8 bases between the germline ends. Spanning cysteine to phenylalanine, the CDR3 consists of 16 amino acids. Of the read, only the CDR3 DNA is kept; its 48 bases are in frame from base 1. TCRbeta CDR3 regions were amplified from genomic DNA by means of the immunoSEQ Assay, a bias-controlled multiplex PCR. The published analysis was carried out like this. The number of nucleated cells in each sample was estimated from the amplification of reference gene primers within the assay. Sequence reads were collapsed and filtered to measure the absolute abundance of every unique TCRbeta CDR3 rearrangement. For each sample, productive Simpson clonality was calculated by taking the square root of Simpson's diversity index across productive rearrangements. The source is immuneACCESS, and TCRdb retained only in-frame sequences with V and J called. Part of the clones is not carried over; for the studies checked, unresolved V genes explain less than half of this, and the remainder is unexplained. The V and J calls and clone size come from that table; D and trimming were worked out from the DNA. This sample is represented by approximately 77,000 clones; 80% of them were singletons. Jointly, the top ten make up around 5% of the sample.

Specimen: peripheral blood. The V and J genes are TRBV24-1 and TRBJ2-2; the D gene is unclear. The sequence derives from a woman in her 70s with acute or convalescent COVID-19. The nucleotides read TGTGCCACCAGTGATTTACGAGGTGCGAACACCGGGGAGCTGTTTTTT. It translates as CATSDLRGANTGELFF.